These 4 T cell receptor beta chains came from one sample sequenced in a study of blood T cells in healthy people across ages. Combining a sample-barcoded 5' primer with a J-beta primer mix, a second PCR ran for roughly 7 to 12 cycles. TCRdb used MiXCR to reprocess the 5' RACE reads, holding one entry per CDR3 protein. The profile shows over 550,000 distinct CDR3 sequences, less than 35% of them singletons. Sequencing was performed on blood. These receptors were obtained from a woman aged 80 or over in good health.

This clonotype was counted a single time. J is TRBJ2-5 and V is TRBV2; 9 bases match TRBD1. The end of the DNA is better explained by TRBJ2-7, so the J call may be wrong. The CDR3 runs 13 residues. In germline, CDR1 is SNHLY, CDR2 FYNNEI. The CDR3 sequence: CASSGTGRAEQYF. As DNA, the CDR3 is TGTGCCAGCAGCGGGACAGGGCGTGCCGAGCAGTACTTC.

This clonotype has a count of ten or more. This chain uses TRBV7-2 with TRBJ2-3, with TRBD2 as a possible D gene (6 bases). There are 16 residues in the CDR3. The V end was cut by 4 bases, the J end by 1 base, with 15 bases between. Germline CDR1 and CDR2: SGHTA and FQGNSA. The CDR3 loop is CASSSSGGRGTDTQYF. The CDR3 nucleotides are TGTGCCAGCAGCTCCTCAGGAGGGCGGGGCACAGATACGCAGTATTTT.

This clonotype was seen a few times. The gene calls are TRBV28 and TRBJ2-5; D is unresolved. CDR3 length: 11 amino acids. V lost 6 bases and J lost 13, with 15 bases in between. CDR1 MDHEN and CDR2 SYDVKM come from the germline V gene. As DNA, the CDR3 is TGTGCCAGCAGGCAGACATACGAGCGGTACTTC. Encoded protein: CASRQTYERYF.

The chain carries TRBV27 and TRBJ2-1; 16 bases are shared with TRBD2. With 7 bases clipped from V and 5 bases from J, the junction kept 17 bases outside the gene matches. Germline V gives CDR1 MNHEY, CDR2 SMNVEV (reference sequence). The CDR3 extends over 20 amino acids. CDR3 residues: CASTKLAGTSGGALNNEQFF. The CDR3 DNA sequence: TGTGCCAGCACAAAATTAGCCGGGACTAGCGGGGGGGCCCTGAACAATGAGCAGTTCTTC.